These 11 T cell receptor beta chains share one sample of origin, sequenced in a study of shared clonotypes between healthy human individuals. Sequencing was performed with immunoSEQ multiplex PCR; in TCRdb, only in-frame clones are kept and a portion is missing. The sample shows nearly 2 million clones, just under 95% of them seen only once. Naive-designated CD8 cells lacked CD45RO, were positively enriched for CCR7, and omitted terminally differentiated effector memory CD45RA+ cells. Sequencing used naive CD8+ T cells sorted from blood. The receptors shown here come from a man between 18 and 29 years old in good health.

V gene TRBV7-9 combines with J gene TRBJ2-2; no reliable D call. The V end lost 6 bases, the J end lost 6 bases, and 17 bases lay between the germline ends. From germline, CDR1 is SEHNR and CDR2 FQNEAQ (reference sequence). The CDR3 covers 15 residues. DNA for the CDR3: TGTGCCAGCAGTCCCGCCGCGAGCGCCGCCGGGGAGCTGTTTTTT. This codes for CASSPAASAAGELFF.

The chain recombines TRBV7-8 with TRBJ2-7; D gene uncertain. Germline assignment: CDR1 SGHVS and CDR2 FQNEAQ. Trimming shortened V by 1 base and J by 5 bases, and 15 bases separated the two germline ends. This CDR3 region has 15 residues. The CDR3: CASSLDRVLRDEQYF. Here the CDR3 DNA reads TGTGCCAGCAGCTTAGATCGGGTCTTAAGAGACGAGCAGTACTTC. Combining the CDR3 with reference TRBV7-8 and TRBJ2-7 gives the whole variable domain GAGVSQSPRYKVAKRGQDVALRCDPISGHVSLFWYQQALGQGPEFLTYFQNEAQLDKSGLPSDRFFAERPEGSVSTLKIQRTQQEDSAVYLCASSLDRVLRDEQYFGPGTRLTVT.

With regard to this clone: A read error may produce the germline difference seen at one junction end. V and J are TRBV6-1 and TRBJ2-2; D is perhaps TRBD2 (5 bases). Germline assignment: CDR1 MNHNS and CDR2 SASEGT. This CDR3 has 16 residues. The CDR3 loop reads CANSEIGPAGTGELFF. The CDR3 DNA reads TGTGCCAACAGTGAAATTGGCCCGGCGGGCACCGGGGAGCTGTTTTTT.

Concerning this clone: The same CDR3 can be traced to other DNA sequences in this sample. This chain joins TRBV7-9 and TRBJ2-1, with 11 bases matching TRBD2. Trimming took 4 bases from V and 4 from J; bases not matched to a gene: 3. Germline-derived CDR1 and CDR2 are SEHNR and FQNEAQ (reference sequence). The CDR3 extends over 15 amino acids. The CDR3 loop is CASSSGLAEYNEQFF. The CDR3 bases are TGTGCCAGCAGCTCGGGACTAGCGGAGTACAATGAGCAGTTCTTC.

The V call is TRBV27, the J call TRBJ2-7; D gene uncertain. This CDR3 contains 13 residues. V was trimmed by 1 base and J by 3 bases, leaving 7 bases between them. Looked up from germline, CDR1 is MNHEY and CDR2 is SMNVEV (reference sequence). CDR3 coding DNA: TGTGCCAGCAGTTTATATCTGGACTACGAGCAGTACTTC. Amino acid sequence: CASSLYLDYEQYF.

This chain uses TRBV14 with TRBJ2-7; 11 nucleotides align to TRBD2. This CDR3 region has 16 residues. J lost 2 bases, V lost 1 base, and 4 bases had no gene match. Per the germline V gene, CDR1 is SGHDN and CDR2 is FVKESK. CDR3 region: CASSQGGLAETYEQYF. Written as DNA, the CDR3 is TGTGCCAGCAGCCAAGGGGGACTAGCGGAAACCTACGAGCAGTACTTC.

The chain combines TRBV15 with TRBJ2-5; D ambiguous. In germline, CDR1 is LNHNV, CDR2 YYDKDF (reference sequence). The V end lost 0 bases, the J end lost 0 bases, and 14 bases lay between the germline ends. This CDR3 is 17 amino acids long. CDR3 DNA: TGTGCCACCAGCAGAGATTCGGCAGCTTCGTACCAAGAGACCCAGTACTTC. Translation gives CATSRDSAASYQETQYF.

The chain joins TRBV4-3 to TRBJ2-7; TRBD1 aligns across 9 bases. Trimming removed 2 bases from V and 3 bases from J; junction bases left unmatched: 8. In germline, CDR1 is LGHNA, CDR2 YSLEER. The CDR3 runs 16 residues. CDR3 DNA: TGCGCCAGCAGCCAAAATCCTGCGGGACAGGGCTACGAGCAGTACTTC. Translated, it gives CASSQNPAGQGYEQYF.

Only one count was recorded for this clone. The CDR3 protein is CASGLQAYPYEQYF. CDR3 sequence (DNA): TGTGCCAGCGGCCTCCAAGCTTATCCCTACGAGCAGTACTTC. The chain has TRBV6-6 and TRBJ2-7, with D hard to call. Germline CDR1 is MNHNY and CDR2 is SVGAGI (reference sequence). The CDR3 covers 14 residues. V was shortened by 8 bases and J by 2 bases, with 16 bases between the two germline ends.

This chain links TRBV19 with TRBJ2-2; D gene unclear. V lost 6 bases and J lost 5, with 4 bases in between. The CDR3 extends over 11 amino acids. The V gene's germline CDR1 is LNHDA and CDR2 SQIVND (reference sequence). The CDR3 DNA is TGTGCCAGTAGGGAGACCGGGGAGCTGTTTTTT. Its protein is CASRETGELFF.

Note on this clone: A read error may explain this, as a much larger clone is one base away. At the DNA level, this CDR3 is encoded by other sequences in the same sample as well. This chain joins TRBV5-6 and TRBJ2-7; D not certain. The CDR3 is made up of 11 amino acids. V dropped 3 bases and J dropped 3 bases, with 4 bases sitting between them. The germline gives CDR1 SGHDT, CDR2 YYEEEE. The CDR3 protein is CASSSGYEQYF. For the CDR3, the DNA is TGTGCCAGCAGCTCAGGCTACGAGCAGTACTTC.